This passage covers 10 T cell receptor beta chains from one sample sequenced in a study of cytomegalovirus exposure and HLA in healthy donors. PCR involved 60 Vbeta and 13 Jbeta primers. Only in-frame clones appear in the TCRdb table, and some are missing; sequencing was by immunoSEQ multiplex PCR. The sample shows 95,000 to 100,000 clones, under 85% of them seen only once. The specimen sequenced was PBMCs. These receptors came from a female donor in good health and CMV-seropositive.

This CDR3 reads CASSPQTTAMNTEAFF. CDR3 nucleotide sequence: TGTGCCAGCTCACCGCAGACAACTGCTATGAACACTGAAGCTTTCTTT. This chain uses TRBV18 with TRBJ1-1; unclear D gene. The V and J ends lost 3 bases and 0 bases respectively, with 14 bases between them. The germline V gene encodes CDR1 KGHSH and CDR2 LQKENI. This CDR3 spans 16 amino acids.

The chain uses TRBV19 and TRBJ1-5; 7 positions match TRBD1. V lost 3 bases, J lost 0 bases, and 2 bases stayed unmatched. CDR1 LNHDA and CDR2 SQIVND come from the germline V gene (reference sequence). The CDR3 contains 15 residues. The CDR3 DNA sequence: TGTGCCAGTAGTATCAGGGGGTATAGCAATCAGCCCCAGCATTTT. It is translated as CASSIRGYSNQPQHF.

The V call is TRBV27, the J call TRBJ2-7; TRBD1 agrees at 8 bases. The CDR3 covers 14 residues. Germline CDR1 and CDR2: MNHEY and SMNVEV (reference sequence). With 3 bases clipped from V and 3 bases from J, the junction kept 4 bases outside the gene matches. The CDR3 nucleotides read TGTGCCAGCAGTTTTGGGGGACAGGACTACGAGCAGTACTTC. Its translation: CASSFGGQDYEQYF.

The chain combines TRBV7-9 with TRBJ1-4, with D possibly TRBD1 on 6 matching bases. The CDR3 consists of 16 residues. Between the trimmed V and J ends, which lost 3 bases and 5 bases, there was a span of 16 bases. The germline V gene encodes CDR1 SEHNR and CDR2 FQNEAQ (reference sequence). The CDR3 loop reads CASSFIGQPENEKLFF. The CDR3 DNA sequence: TGTGCCAGCAGCTTCATTGGACAGCCCGAAAATGAAAAACTGTTTTTT.

The chain is built from TRBV10-2 and TRBJ1-2; 9 bases are shared with TRBD1. Germline CDR1 is WSHSY and CDR2 is SAAADI. The trim removed 6 bases at V and 1 base at J, leaving 12 bases unmatched. The CDR3 loop spans 17 amino acids. The CDR3 region has the DNA TGCGCCAGCAGCCGCTGGGACAGGGTGTCCCTTAACTATGGCTACACCTTC. Residues: CASSRWDRVSLNYGYTF.

For this clone: The sample carries other DNA sequences with the same CDR3. The chain carries TRBV4-1 and TRBJ1-4; TRBD1 aligns across 9 bases. Germline CDR1 reads MGHRA; CDR2 reads YSYEKL. The CDR3 sequence is 18 residues long. V shed 0 bases and J 8 bases; nucleotides not matched to a gene: 13. The CDR3 DNA sequence: TGCGCCAGCAGCCAAGATGCCGGTGGGGACAGGGTGTACGAAAAACTGTTTTTT. The encoded protein is CASSQDAGGDRVYEKLFF.

V is TRBV6-1 and J is TRBJ2-7; D is perhaps TRBD1 (5 bases). Germline CDR1 reads MNHNS; CDR2 reads SASEGT. The CDR3 length is 13 residues. The ends were cut back, 5 bases at V and 7 bases at J, with 15 bases in the middle. CDR3 region: CASSSVSRVEQYF. In DNA form, the CDR3 reads TGTGCCAGCAGTTCGGTTAGCAGGGTGGAGCAGTACTTC.

This clone has just a few counts. This rearrangement joins TRBV6-5 to TRBJ1-5; 8 bases map to TRBD1. J lost 4 bases, V lost 2 bases, and 4 bases had no gene match. There are 15 residues in the CDR3. CDR1 is MNHEY, CDR2 SVGAGI, per germline. The CDR3 sequence: CASSYGQGQNQPQHF. The CDR3 region has the DNA TGTGCCAGCAGTTACGGACAGGGCCAAAATCAGCCCCAGCATTTT.

The chain is built from TRBV28 and TRBJ2-7; D might be TRBD2 (5 bases). Trimming cost V 2 bases and J 0 bases, with 8 bases left between them. Germline V gene data show CDR1 as MDHEN and CDR2 as SYDVKM. This CDR3 has 14 residues. The CDR3 DNA follows: TGTGCCAGCAGTTTACAGCGGAGCTCCTACGAGCAGTACTTC. It codes for CASSLQRSSYEQYF.

The chain employs TRBV4-1 and TRBJ1-1; TRBD1 matches at 8 bases. The CDR3 loop spans 15 amino acids. With V trimmed by 4 bases and J by 2 bases, 6 bases remained unmatched. Germline V CDR1 and CDR2: MGHRA, YSYEKL. The CDR3 nucleotides are TGCGCCAGCAGCCTTACCGGGACAGGTAACACTGAAGCTTTCTTT. Protein: CASSLTGTGNTEAFF.